This T cell receptor beta chain was captured in a study of OX40 agonist ivuxolimab in advanced cancers. Regarding the research as a whole: Ivuxolimab was a fully human IgG2 agonistic monoclonal antibody targeting the costimulatory receptor OX40 (CD134). Intravenous ivuxolimab was administered to patients every 2 weeks at six dose levels: 0.01, 0.1, 0.3, 1.5, 3 and 10 mg/kg. Among the roughly 52 dose-escalation patients, 19 had hepatocellular carcinoma, around 15 melanoma, 9 renal cell carcinoma and 9 head and neck cancer. A male proportion of approximately 83% and a mean age of about 60 years, ranging from roughly 23 to 85, were recorded for the dose-escalation cohort. Prior anti-PD-1, anti-PD-L1 or anti-CTLA-4 therapy was permitted, and checkpoint inhibitors had been received by 40% to 50% of dose-escalation patients. Three dose-escalation patients achieved partial responses, one with hepatocellular carcinoma and two with cutaneous melanoma. The purpose of peripheral TCRbeta sequencing was to test whether ivuxolimab changed TCR sequence diversity and led to clonal T-cell expansion. The paper describes the monotherapy dose-escalation part (N ≈ 52 patients) of the phase I trial of ivuxolimab.

For sequencing of the TCRbeta CDR3 region, genomic DNA was extracted from the sorted cells. The immunoSEQ Assay was used to sequence the TCRbeta CDR3 regions. TCRdb carries this immuneACCESS record with in-frame sequences only. Its versions omit some clonotypes, under half of them owing to an unresolved V gene in the studies checked, with the rest unexplained. The sample data list approximately 130,000 clones, and roughly 91% of these were observed just once. Approximately 0.93% of the sample is in the top ten clones. Results the study describes overall, beyond this receptor: Partial responders in the 0.1-3.0 mg/kg groups had among the lowest normalized peripheral clonal expansion, especially among CD8+ T cells. Low levels of normalized T-cell clonal expansion were also shown by some nonresponding patients. The antigen specificity of the peripheral T cells that underwent clonal expansion was not determined. After ivuxolimab, more expanded clones were found on average in CD8+ T cells than in CD4+ T cells. At doses from 0.1 to 3.0 mg/kg, clonal expansion was seen in both CD4+ and CD8+ blood T cells between baseline and week 6.

This clone was observed once. This receptor's antigen is unknown. Base-call qualities are not available, and no considerably larger clone is one nucleotide away. The trial excluded patients who had a history of autoimmune disease or who were on systemic immunosuppression. Peripheral blood for TCR sequencing was collected from all dose cohorts at baseline, on cycle 4 day 1, and on cycle 7 day 1. Samples came from an open-label, multicenter, first-in-human phase I dose-escalation trial of ivuxolimab. The trial enrolled adults with locally advanced or metastatic head and neck squamous cell, hepatocellular, melanoma or renal cell carcinoma. CD4+ and CD8+ T cells were sorted separately from peripheral blood before TCR sequencing. The CDR3 has 13 amino acids, counting the end cysteine and phenylalanine. Only CDR3 DNA remains: 39 bases, in frame from the first base. The germline V gene encodes CDR1 SEHNR and CDR2 FQNEAQ (reference sequence). V is pared back by 1 base and J by 8 bases, with 11 bases lying between the germline termini.

The sequencing here drew on CD4+ or CD8+ T cells sorted from blood, taken in a trial of the OX40 agonist ivuxolimab. In this chain, TRBV7-9 is recombined with TRBJ1-2; tentative D gene TRBD1, with 5 bases matching. The source of this sequence is an adult with an advanced solid tumor such as melanoma, head and neck, liver or kidney cancer. The DNA sequence is TGTGCCAGCAGCTTAGTACAGGTTAACGGCTACACCTTC. This translates into CASSLVQVNGYTF.